The T cell receptor beta chain described here comes from a study of T cells after yellow fever vaccination. The V and J ends lost 4 bases and 6 bases respectively, with 22 bases between them. The CDR3 extends over 17 amino acids. Per germline, CDR1 LGHNA and CDR2 YNFKEQ. Production of TCR cDNA was by 5'RACE template switching, which also added a universal primer site and UMIs. TCRdb redid the calling of the 5' RACE reads with MiXCR, one entry per CDR3 protein. The sample records about 240,000 distinct CDR3 sequences, 6.9% being singletons. The material was CD4+ T cells sorted from PBMCs, obtained 15 days after the yellow fever booster vaccination. The genes are TRBV4-2 and TRBJ2-1; possibly TRBD1 for D (6 bases). The source is a man younger than 45 who received the YFV17D yellow fever vaccine. The chain's CDR3 is CASSLTSSRGNSNEQFF. The CDR3 nucleotides read TGTGCCAGCAGCCTTACAAGCTCCAGGGGAAACTCCAATGAGCAGTTCTTC.